A selection of T cell receptor beta chains follows, all from one sample in a study of cytomegalovirus exposure and HLA in healthy donors. The method was immunoSEQ multiplex PCR; TCRdb's version includes in-frame clones alone and lacks a portion of them. This sample contains 40,000 to 60,000 clones. The material sequenced was PBMCs. Receptors were obtained from a man aged 35 to 55 in good health and CMV-seropositive. The CDR3 runs from the conserved cysteine through the conserved F or W. A D gene is named only where the DNA matches it firmly. Some rows mark clone size as missing; the rest say once, few, many or name a class of expanded clone.

V gene	D gene	J gene	clone size	CDR3 length	CDR3 protein	CDR3 DNA
TRBV2	TRBD1	TRBJ1-2	NA	15	CASIPTGESNYGYTF	TGTGCCAGCATTCCGACAGGGGAATCTAACTATGGCTACACCTTC
TRBV5-1	TRBD1	TRBJ2-5	NA	14	CASVEQGVGETQYF	TGCGCCAGCGTGGAGCAGGGGGTTGGAGAGACCCAGTACTTC
TRBV10-3	NA	TRBJ1-1	NA	15	CAISESTVMNTEAFF	TGTGCCATCAGTGAGTCGACAGTCATGAACACTGAAGCTTTCTTT
TRBV10-3	TRBD1	TRBJ1-1	NA	14	CASSQFDRGAEAFF	TGTGCCTCGTCACAATTCGACAGGGGAGCTGAAGCTTTCTTT
TRBV6-1	NA	TRBJ2-7	NA	15	CASSEAATGSYEQYF	TGTGCCAGCAGTGAAGCGGCCACAGGCTCCTACGAGCAGTACTTC
TRBV4-1	TRBD1	TRBJ1-5	NA	15	CASSQDRQGGQPQHF	TGCGCCAGCAGCCAAGATCGGCAGGGGGGCCAGCCCCAGCATTTT
TRBV18	NA	TRBJ1-6	NA	15	CASSPPQGSGSPLHF	TGTGCCAGCTCACCACCGCAGGGTAGCGGATCACCCCTCCACTTT
TRBV7-3	NA	TRBJ2-3	NA	15	CASSGLGGWADTQYF	TGTGCCAGCAGCGGGCTTGGGGGGTGGGCAGATACGCAGTATTTT
TRBV5-6	NA	TRBJ2-7	NA	15	CASSLDPSDSYEQYF	TGTGCCAGCAGCTTGGACCCTAGCGACTCCTACGAGCAGTACTTC
TRBV7-9	TRBD1	TRBJ1-1	NA	17	CASSAPLRDRGNTEAFF	TGTGCCAGCAGTGCGCCCCTACGGGACAGGGGGAACACTGAAGCTTTCTTT
TRBV6-4	TRBD2	TRBJ2-1	medium-sized	15	CASSDSSGGANEQFF	TGTGCCAGCAGTGACTCTAGCGGGGGGGCCAATGAGCAGTTCTTC
TRBV18	NA	TRBJ2-5	NA	13	CASSPPYSETQYF	TGTGCCAGCTCACCGCCCTATTCGGAGACCCAGTACTTC
TRBV6-6	NA	TRBJ1-4	NA	15	CASTSDKAANEKLFF	TGTGCCAGCACGTCCGACAAAGCGGCTAATGAAAAACTGTTTTTT
TRBV6-5	NA	TRBJ1-5	NA	14	CASSRLRETGAQHF	TGTGCCAGCAGCCGCCTCCGGGAAACTGGGGCCCAGCATTTT
TRBV28	NA	TRBJ2-7	NA	15	CASRHVREGSYEQYF	TGTGCCAGCAGGCATGTGAGGGAAGGCTCCTACGAGCAGTACTTC
TRBV19	NA	TRBJ1-1	NA	13	CASSIAANTEAFF	TGTGCCAGTAGTATCGCGGCGAACACTGAAGCTTTCTTT
TRBV6-5	TRBD1	TRBJ2-7	NA	15	CASSYSGTGPSKQYF	TGTGCCAGCAGTTACTCCGGGACAGGCCCCAGTAAGCAGTACTTC
TRBV4-2	TRBD1	TRBJ1-2	NA	17	CASSQTGGTGGIGGYTF	TGTGCCAGCAGCCAAACGGGCGGGACAGGGGGGATTGGTGGCTACACCTTC
TRBV19	NA	TRBJ1-5	NA	16	CASSVLGTINNQPQHF	TGTGCCAGTAGTGTCCTGGGGACAATTAACAATCAGCCCCAGCATTTT
TRBV18	NA	TRBJ2-7	NA	12	CASSPTSGKQYF	TGTGCCAGCTCACCAACGTCGGGGAAGCAGTACTTC
TRBV7-2	NA	TRBJ2-7	NA	14	CASSLRRAGREQYF	TGTGCCAGCAGCTTACGGAGGGCAGGGCGGGAGCAGTACTTC
TRBV29-1	NA	TRBJ1-2	NA	12	CSVVVGVQGYTF	TGCAGCGTTGTAGTGGGCGTACAAGGCTACACCTTC
TRBV29-1	NA	TRBJ2-5	NA	12	CSARRDSETQYF	TGCAGTGCCAGGCGGGACAGTGAGACCCAGTACTTC
TRBV6-1	NA	TRBJ1-1	NA	15	CASSSISTKNTEAFF	TGTGCCAGCAGTTCAATCTCGACAAAGAACACTGAAGCTTTCTTT
TRBV7-2	TRBD1	TRBJ2-6	NA	17	CASSFQDRFSGANVLTF	TGTGCCAGCAGCTTCCAGGACAGGTTTTCCGGGGCCAACGTCCTGACTTTC
TRBV6-1	NA	TRBJ2-2	NA	14	CASSESANTGELFF	TGTGCCAGCAGTGAAAGCGCGAACACCGGGGAGCTGTTTTTT
TRBV30	TRBD2	TRBJ2-5	NA	13	CAWNGGVQETQYF	TGTGCCTGGAACGGGGGGGTACAAGAGACCCAGTACTTC
TRBV5-5	TRBD2	TRBJ2-1	NA	15	CASSLSGRQGDEQFF	TGTGCCAGCAGCTTGAGCGGGAGGCAGGGCGATGAGCAGTTCTTC
TRBV7-3	NA	TRBJ1-1	NA	13	CASSFGGNTEAFF	TGTGCCAGCAGCTTCGGGGGGAACACTGAAGCTTTCTTT
TRBV5-1	TRBD1	TRBJ2-7	NA	14	CASSPGQVTYEQYF	TGCGCCAGCAGCCCGGGACAGGTGACCTACGAGCAGTACTTC
TRBV7-3	TRBD1	TRBJ1-1	NA	14	CASSLGTENTEAFF	TGTGCCAGCAGCTTAGGGACAGAGAACACTGAAGCTTTCTTT
TRBV20-1	NA	TRBJ2-7	NA	11	CSTERRDEQYF	TGCAGTACCGAGCGTCGCGACGAGCAGTACTTC
TRBV30	NA	TRBJ1-5	NA	13	CAWSVQGDQPQHF	TGTGCCTGGAGTGTACAGGGAGATCAGCCCCAGCATTTT
TRBV6-6	TRBD1	TRBJ1-1	NA	14	CASNPGTANTEAFF	TGTGCCAGCAATCCCGGGACAGCAAACACTGAAGCTTTCTTT
TRBV5-1	NA	TRBJ2-7	NA	14	CASSSPGEGYEQYF	TGCGCCAGCAGCTCCCCGGGGGAAGGATACGAGCAGTACTTC
TRBV13	NA	TRBJ1-2	NA	13	CASSQGTVRGYTF	TGTGCCAGCAGTCAGGGGACGGTAAGGGGCTACACCTTC
TRBV5-1	NA	TRBJ1-1	NA	14	CASSLASGVTEAFF	TGCGCCAGCAGCTTGGCCTCAGGGGTCACTGAAGCTTTCTTT
TRBV30	TRBD1	TRBJ2-1	NA	14	CAGSGTGTYNEQFF	TGTGCCGGATCCGGGACAGGAACCTACAATGAGCAGTTCTTC
TRBV4-2	TRBD2	TRBJ2-3	NA	16	CASSQDPGGKGDTQYF	TGTGCCAGCAGCCAAGACCCGGGGGGAAAGGGAGATACGCAGTATTTT
TRBV19	NA	TRBJ1-1	NA	13	CASSRRGADEAFF	TGTGCCAGTAGTAGGCGCGGGGCGGATGAAGCTTTCTTT
TRBV28	NA	TRBJ2-7	NA	14	CASFGAETSYEQYF	TGTGCCAGCTTTGGGGCAGAGACCTCCTACGAGCAGTACTTC
TRBV6-6	NA	TRBJ2-7	NA	15	CASSYSHSGSYEQYF	TGTGCCAGCAGTTACTCCCATTCAGGGTCTTACGAGCAGTACTTC
TRBV19	TRBD2	TRBJ2-1	NA	15	CASSHSGSSYNEQFF	TGTGCCAGTAGCCATAGCGGGAGCTCCTACAATGAGCAGTTCTTC
TRBV29-1	NA	TRBJ2-1	NA	13	CSGRRFGDNEQFF	TGCAGCGGGAGGAGGTTTGGGGACAATGAGCAGTTCTTC
TRBV11-2	NA	TRBJ2-7	NA	17	CASSLALAEVYSYEQYF	TGTGCCAGCAGCTTAGCCTTAGCGGAGGTATACTCCTACGAGCAGTACTTC
TRBV6-4	TRBD1	TRBJ2-7	NA	15	CASSQNGQDPYEQYF	TGTGCCAGCAGCCAAAATGGACAGGACCCCTACGAGCAGTACTTC
TRBV12-5	NA	TRBJ1-2	NA	12	CASGEGGRGYTF	TGTGCTAGTGGTGAGGGTGGCCGTGGCTACACCTTC
TRBV11-2	NA	TRBJ1-3	NA	17	CASNLGAGITSGNTIYF	TGTGCCAGCAACTTAGGAGCGGGGATCACCTCTGGAAACACCATATATTTT
TRBV7-8	NA	TRBJ1-2	NA	13	CASSSTQNYGYTF	TGTGCCAGCAGCTCGACACAGAACTATGGCTACACCTTC
TRBV4-3	NA	TRBJ2-1	NA	17	CASSQDGSGFSYNEQFF	TGCGCCAGCAGCCAAGATGGGTCGGGGTTCTCCTACAATGAGCAGTTCTTC
TRBV11-2	NA	TRBJ2-3	NA	15	CASRLSGLDHGTQYF	TGTGCCAGCAGGTTGTCCGGACTTGACCATGGTACGCAGTATTTT
TRBV11-3	TRBD2	TRBJ2-5	NA	15	CASSKGLAGSETQYF	TGTGCCAGCAGCAAAGGACTAGCGGGATCAGAGACCCAGTACTTC
TRBV6-6	NA	TRBJ1-2	NA	14	CASSYSQVQDGYTF	TGTGCCAGCAGTTACTCCCAGGTCCAGGATGGCTACACCTTC
TRBV5-8	TRBD1	TRBJ1-5	NA	15	CASTLGGGEGQPQHF	TGTGCCAGCACCTTGGGAGGGGGCGAAGGTCAGCCCCAGCATTTT
TRBV28	TRBD2	TRBJ2-7	NA	16	CASSSTSGGTPYEQYF	TGTGCCAGCAGTTCAACTAGCGGGGGCACTCCCTACGAGCAGTACTTC
TRBV6-1	NA	TRBJ1-4	NA	11	CASSAFEKLFF	TGTGCCAGCAGTGCCTTTGAAAAACTGTTTTTT
TRBV7-2	TRBD1	TRBJ1-4	NA	13	CASSSWGDREVFF	TGTGCCAGCAGCTCATGGGGAGACAGGGAGGTGTTTTTT
TRBV5-1	TRBD2	TRBJ2-1	NA	17	CASSRNPTSGSTNEQFF	TGCGCCAGCAGCCGTAACCCGACTAGCGGGAGTACCAATGAGCAGTTCTTC
TRBV18	TRBD2	TRBJ2-1	NA	15	CASISSGGIGGEQFF	TGTGCCAGTATCTCCAGCGGGGGGATAGGAGGTGAGCAGTTCTTC